This T cell receptor (beta chain) was profiled in a study of Siglec-9 on CD8 T cells in melanoma. General study findings and limits: In melanoma tumors, a Siglec-9-marked effector memory CD8+ subset reportedly appeared to accumulate.

Measured with immunoSEQ multiplex PCR; TCRdb has only the in-frame clones, and not every one. This table holds 30,000 or so clones, 80% found once. A single count supports this clone. Its antigen is still unknown. The sequenced material came from Siglec-9- CD8+ T cells sorted from blood. This TCR came from a human donor in good health.

Written as DNA, the CDR3 is TGTGCCAGCAGCAGCCGGGACAGGGGAGACTACGAGCAGTACGTC. It translates to CASSSRDRGDYEQYV. The chain employs TRBV13 and TRBJ2-7; 10 nucleotides align to TRBD1. Germline CDR1 reads PRHDT; CDR2 reads FYEKMQ (reference sequence). The CDR3 sequence is 15 residues long. The trim removed 5 bases at V and 3 bases at J, leaving 7 bases unmatched.